This TCR beta chain was captured by sequencing in a study of patients and donors after allogeneic stem cell transplantation. TCRdb re-called the RT-PCR reads through MiXCR, storing one row per CDR3 protein. This table has hundreds of thousands of distinct CDR3 sequences, 16% appearing once. The CDR3 is 16 residues long. V dropped 3 bases and J dropped 1; count of bases not matched to a gene: 9. Per germline, CDR1 SGHDT and CDR2 YYEEEE. This clonotype was seen at least ten times. This clonotype was sampled from a human donor who was either an allogeneic HSCT recipient or a stem cell or donor lymphocyte infusion donor (not recorded which). It is not recorded whose cells these are; they may come from a transplant donor. Material: blood, either unsorted or a sorted T cell fraction (not recorded which). The rearrangement joins TRBV5-6 to TRBJ1-2; 7 bases map to TRBD1. CDR3 residues: CASSSDRNGFNYGYTF. The CDR3 DNA reads TGTGCCAGCAGCTCGGACAGGAACGGTTTTAACTATGGCTACACCTTC.